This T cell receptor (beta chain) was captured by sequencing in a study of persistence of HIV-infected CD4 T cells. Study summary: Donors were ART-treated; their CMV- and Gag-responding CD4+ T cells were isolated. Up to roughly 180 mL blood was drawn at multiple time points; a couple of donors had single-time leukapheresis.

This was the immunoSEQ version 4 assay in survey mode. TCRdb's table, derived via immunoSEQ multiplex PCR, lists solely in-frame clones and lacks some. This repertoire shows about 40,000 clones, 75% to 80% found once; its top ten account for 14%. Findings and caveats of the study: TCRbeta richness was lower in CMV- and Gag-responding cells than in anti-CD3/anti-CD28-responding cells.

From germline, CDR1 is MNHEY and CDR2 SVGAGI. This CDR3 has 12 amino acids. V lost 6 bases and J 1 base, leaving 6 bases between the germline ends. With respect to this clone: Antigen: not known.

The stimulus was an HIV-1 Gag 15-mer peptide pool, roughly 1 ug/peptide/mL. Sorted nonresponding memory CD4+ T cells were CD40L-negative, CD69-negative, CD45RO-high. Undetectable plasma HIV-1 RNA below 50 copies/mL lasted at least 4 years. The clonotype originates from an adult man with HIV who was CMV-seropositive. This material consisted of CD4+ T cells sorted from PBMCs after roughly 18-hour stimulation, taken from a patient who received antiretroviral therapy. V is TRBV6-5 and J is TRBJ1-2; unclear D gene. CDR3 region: CASSDFNYGYTF. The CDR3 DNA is TGTGCCAGCAGCGACTTTAACTATGGCTACACCTTC.